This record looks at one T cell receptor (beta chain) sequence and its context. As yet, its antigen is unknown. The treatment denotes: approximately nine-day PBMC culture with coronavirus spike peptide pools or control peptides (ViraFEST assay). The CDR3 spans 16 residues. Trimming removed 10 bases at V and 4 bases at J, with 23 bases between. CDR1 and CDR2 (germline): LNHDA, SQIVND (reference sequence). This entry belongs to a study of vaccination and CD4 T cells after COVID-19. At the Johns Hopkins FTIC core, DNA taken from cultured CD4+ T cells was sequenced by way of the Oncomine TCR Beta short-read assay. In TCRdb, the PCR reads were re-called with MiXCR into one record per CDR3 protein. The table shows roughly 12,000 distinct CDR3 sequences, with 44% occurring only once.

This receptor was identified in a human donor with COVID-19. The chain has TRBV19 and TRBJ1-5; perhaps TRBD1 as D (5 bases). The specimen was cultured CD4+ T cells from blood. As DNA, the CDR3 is TGTGCCACCAAAGGGGAGGGAACGGCAGGGAATCAGCCCCAGCATTTT. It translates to CATKGEGTAGNQPQHF. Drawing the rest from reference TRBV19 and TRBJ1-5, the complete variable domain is DGGITQSPKYLFRKEGQNVTLSCEQNLNHDAMYWYRQDPGQGLRLIYYSQIVNDFQKGDIAEGYSVSREKKESFPLTVTSAQKNPTAFYLCATKGEGTAGNQPQHFGDGTRLSIL.